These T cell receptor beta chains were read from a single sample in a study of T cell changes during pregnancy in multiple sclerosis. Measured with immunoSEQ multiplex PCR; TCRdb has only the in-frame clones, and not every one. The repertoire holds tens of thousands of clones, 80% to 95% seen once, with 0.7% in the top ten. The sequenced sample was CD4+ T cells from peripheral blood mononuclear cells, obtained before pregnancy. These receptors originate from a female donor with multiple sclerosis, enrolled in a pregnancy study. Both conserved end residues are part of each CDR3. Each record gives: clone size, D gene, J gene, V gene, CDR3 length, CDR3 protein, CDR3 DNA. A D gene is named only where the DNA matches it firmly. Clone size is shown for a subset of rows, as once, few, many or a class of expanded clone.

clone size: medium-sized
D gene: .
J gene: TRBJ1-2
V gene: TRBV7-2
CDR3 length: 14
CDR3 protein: CASSPGGLGYGYTF
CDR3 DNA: TGTGCCAGCAGCCCGGGGGGCCTCGGCTATGGCTACACCTTC

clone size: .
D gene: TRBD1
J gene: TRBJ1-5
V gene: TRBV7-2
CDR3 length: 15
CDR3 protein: CASSFSGGGNQPQHF
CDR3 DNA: TGTGCCAGCAGCTTTTCAGGGGGTGGCAATCAGCCCCAGCATTTT

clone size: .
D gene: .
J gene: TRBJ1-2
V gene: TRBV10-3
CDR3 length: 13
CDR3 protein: CAGSTGLNYGYTF
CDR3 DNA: TGTGCCGGATCCACAGGGCTAAACTATGGCTACACCTTC

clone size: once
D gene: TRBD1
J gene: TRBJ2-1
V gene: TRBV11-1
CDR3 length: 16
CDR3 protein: CASSLGRTGGQNEQFF
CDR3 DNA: TGTGCCAGCAGCTTAGGTAGGACAGGGGGCCAGAATGAGCAGTTCTTC

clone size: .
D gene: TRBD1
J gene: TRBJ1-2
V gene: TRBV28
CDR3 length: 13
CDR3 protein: CATVDGTGAGYTF
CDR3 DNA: TGTGCCACCGTAGACGGGACAGGGGCTGGCTACACCTTC

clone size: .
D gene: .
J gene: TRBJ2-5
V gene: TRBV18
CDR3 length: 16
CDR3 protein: CASSPYSGLAKETQYF
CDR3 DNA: TGTGCCAGCTCACCATATTCGGGTCTGGCCAAAGAGACCCAGTACTTC

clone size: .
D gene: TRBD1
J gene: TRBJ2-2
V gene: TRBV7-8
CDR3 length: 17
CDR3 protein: CASSATDRGRRPGELFF
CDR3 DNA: TGTGCCAGCAGCGCAACCGACAGGGGGCGAAGACCCGGGGAGCTGTTTTTT

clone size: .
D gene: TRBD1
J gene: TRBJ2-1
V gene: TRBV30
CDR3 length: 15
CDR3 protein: CAWSSGTGSSNEQFF
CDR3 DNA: TGTGCCTGGAGTTCCGGGACAGGGAGTAGCAATGAGCAGTTCTTC

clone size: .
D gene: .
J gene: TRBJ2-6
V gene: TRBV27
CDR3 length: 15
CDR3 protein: CASSPRMQGANVLTF
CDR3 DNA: TGTGCCAGCAGCCCCCGCATGCAGGGGGCCAACGTCCTGACTTTC

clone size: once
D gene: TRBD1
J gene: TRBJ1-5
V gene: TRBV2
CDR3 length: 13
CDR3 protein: CASSRDRDQPQHF
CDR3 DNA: TGTGCCAGCAGTCGGGACAGAGATCAGCCCCAGCATTTT

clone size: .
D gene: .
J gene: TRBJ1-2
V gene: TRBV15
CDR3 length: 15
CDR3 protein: CATSSIRTFNYGYTF
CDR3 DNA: TGTGCCACCAGCAGCATACGGACATTTAACTATGGCTACACCTTC

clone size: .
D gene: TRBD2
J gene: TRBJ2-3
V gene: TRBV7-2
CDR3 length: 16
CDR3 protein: CASRPSGRSPTDTQYF
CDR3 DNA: TGTGCCAGCAGGCCTAGCGGGAGGTCCCCCACAGATACGCAGTATTTT

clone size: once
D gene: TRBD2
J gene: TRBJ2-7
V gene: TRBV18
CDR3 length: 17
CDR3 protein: CASSPQVSSGSTYEQYF
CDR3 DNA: TGTGCCAGCTCACCACAAGTGTCTAGCGGGAGCACCTACGAGCAGTACTTC

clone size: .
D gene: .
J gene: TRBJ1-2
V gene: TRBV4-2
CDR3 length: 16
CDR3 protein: CASSSFQGGRGYGYTF
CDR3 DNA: TGTGCCAGCAGCTCATTCCAGGGAGGAAGAGGCTATGGCTACACCTTC